The 27 T cell receptor beta chains below all came from one sample that was sequenced in a study of blood T cell repertoires in COVID-19. Produced via immunoSEQ multiplex PCR; TCRdb's table is partial and in-frame only. The sample yields tens of thousands of clones, 87% seen once. Sequencing was performed on peripheral blood. The source is a male donor with acute or convalescent COVID-19.

This clone was seen a single time. The V gene is TRBV10-3, the J gene TRBJ1-6; 7 bases match TRBD1. This CDR3 is built from 13 residues. V lost 9 bases, J lost 7 bases, and 6 bases stayed unmatched. CDR1 and CDR2 (germline): ENHRY, SYGVKD. CDR3 in amino acids: CAIGTESNSPLHF. The CDR3 DNA reads TGTGCCATAGGGACAGAATCGAATTCACCCCTCCACTTT.

This clone was seen a handful of times. The gene calls are TRBV11-3 and TRBJ2-6, with TRBD1 identical over 8 bases. Germline loops: CDR1 SGHNT, CDR2 YENEEA. The CDR3 length is 18 residues. V lost 4 bases and J lost 0; bases outside the gene matches: 8. CDR3 loop: CASSSSGTGYSGANVLTF. The CDR3 nucleotides read TGTGCCAGCAGCTCATCCGGGACAGGCTACTCTGGGGCCAACGTCCTGACTTTC.

The chain has TRBV24-1 and TRBJ1-1; 7 nucleotides agree with TRBD1. Germline CDR1 reads KGHDR; CDR2 reads SFDVKD. V trimming: 7 bases; J trimming: 1 base; junction bases outside the gene matches: 5. This CDR3 region has 14 residues. The CDR3 loop is CATRPGQENTEAFF. In DNA, the CDR3 is TGTGCCACCAGACCCGGACAGGAGAACACTGAAGCTTTCTTT.

The chain combines TRBV5-6 with TRBJ1-2; no clear D gene. The CDR3 totals 13 residues. V was trimmed by 2 bases and J by 6 bases, leaving 11 bases between them. CDR1 is SGHDT, CDR2 YYEEEE, per germline. The CDR3 loop reads CASSLGRRDGYTF. Here the CDR3 DNA reads TGTGCCAGCAGCTTAGGGCGGAGGGATGGCTACACCTTC. Variable domain in full (rest from reference TRBV5-6 and TRBJ1-2): DAGVTQSPTHLIKTRGQQVTLRCSPKSGHDTVSWYQQALGQGPQFIFQYYEEEERQRGNFPDRFSGHQFPNYSSELNVNALLLGDSALYLCASSLGRRDGYTFGSGTRLTVV.

The rearrangement uses TRBV5-1 and TRBJ1-1; 7 positions match TRBD1. Germline V gene lookup returns CDR1 SGHRS and CDR2 YFSETQ. J lost 1 base, V lost 0 bases, and 6 bases had no gene match. The CDR3 sequence is 16 residues long. The CDR3 DNA follows: TGCGCCAGCAGCTTGGCTCAGGGGGGAAGGAACACTGAAGCTTTCTTT. Encoded protein: CASSLAQGGRNTEAFF.

The V and J genes are TRBV30 and TRBJ2-7, with 9 bases fitting TRBD2. Looked up from germline, CDR1 is GTSNPN and CDR2 is SVGIG (reference sequence). This CDR3 comprises 15 residues. Trimming cost V 5 bases and J 0 bases; bases outside gene matches: 8. CDR3 region: CAWPIERGDSYEQYF. CDR3 DNA: TGTGCCTGGCCAATCGAGCGGGGGGACTCCTACGAGCAGTACTTC.

V and J are TRBV19 and TRBJ2-5, with 10 bases fitting TRBD1. Germline assignment: CDR1 LNHDA and CDR2 SQIVND (reference sequence). V shed 6 bases, J shed 5 bases, and the junction held 9 bases outside the gene matches. The CDR3 has 15 residues. In DNA, the CDR3 is TGTGCCAGTAGACTGACAGGGGGCGCGTGGGAGACCCAGTACTTC. It specifies CASRLTGGAWETQYF.

J is TRBJ1-3 and V is TRBV25-1, with D uncertain. The CDR3 is made up of 14 amino acids. Germline V gene lookup returns CDR1 MGHDK and CDR2 SYGVNS. V gave up 2 bases and J gave up 2 bases, with 7 bases separating them. As DNA, the CDR3 is TGTGCCAGCAGTGAAAACCGGGCTGGAAACACCATATATTTT. It is translated as CASSENRAGNTIYF.

The chain combines TRBV30 with TRBJ2-3; 7 bases are a match to TRBD1. After removal of 4 bases from V and 1 base from J, the junction contained 5 bases not matched to a gene. CDR1 and CDR2 (germline): GTSNPN, SVGIG (reference sequence). The length of the CDR3 is 14 residues. The CDR3 region has the DNA TGTGCCTGGAACACCCAGGGGGGCACAGATACGCAGTATTTT. Translated, it gives CAWNTQGGTDTQYF.

This chain uses TRBV30 with TRBJ1-4, with D uncertain. V shed 5 bases and J shed 5 bases, with 12 bases lying between them. The CDR3 covers 13 residues. The germline gives CDR1 GTSNPN, CDR2 SVGIG (reference sequence). The CDR3 sequence is CAWRDGVNEKLFF. CDR3 DNA sequence: TGTGCCTGGCGCGACGGAGTGAATGAAAAACTGTTTTTT.

The chain couples TRBV2 to TRBJ2-3; the D gene is possibly TRBD1 (5 bases). The CDR3 consists of 15 residues. Trimming cost V 0 bases and J 2 bases, with 9 bases left between them. CDR1 is SNHLY, CDR2 FYNNEI, per germline. The CDR3 protein is CASSEAGADTDTQYF. In DNA form, the CDR3 reads TGTGCCAGCAGTGAAGCTGGGGCAGACACAGATACGCAGTATTTT.

The rearrangement joins TRBV25-1 to TRBJ2-1; TRBD1 matches 9 bases. This CDR3 is built from 16 residues. With 3 bases clipped from V and 5 bases from J, the junction kept 8 bases outside the gene matches. Germline values: CDR1 MGHDK, CDR2 SYGVNS. CDR3 loop: CASSDPRDRADNEQFF. CDR3 nucleotides: TGTGCCAGCAGTGACCCCCGGGACAGGGCCGACAATGAGCAGTTCTTC.

This clone has more than one count but fewer than ten. The chain links TRBV21-1 to TRBJ1-4. TRBV21-1 is shown as a pseudogene. The CDR3 is made up of 11 amino acids. CDR3 sequence reads: CASTPVEKLFF. CDR3 sequence (DNA): TGTGCCAGCACCCCCGTGGAAAAACTGTTTTTT.

The gene calls are TRBV7-2 and TRBJ2-1; 7 bases map to TRBD1. J gave up 0 bases and V 5 bases, and 7 bases lay outside the gene matches. This CDR3 spans 16 amino acids. Germline values: CDR1 SGHTA, CDR2 FQGNSA. The CDR3 DNA sequence: TGTGCCAGCAGCCTGGGACAGCCTAGCTCCTACAATGAGCAGTTCTTC. This translates into CASSLGQPSSYNEQFF.

The genes are TRBV6-1 and TRBJ2-1; D unclear. The CDR3 length is 14 residues. Germline V lookup: CDR1 MNHNS, CDR2 SASEGT. Trimming removed 1 base at V and 2 bases at J, with 6 bases between. The CDR3 sequence: CASSEGATYNEQFF. CDR3 nucleotide sequence: TGTGCCAGCAGTGAAGGGGCCACCTACAATGAGCAGTTCTTC.

The chain links TRBV3-1 (or the pseudogene TRBV3-2) to TRBJ2-3; 12 positions agree with TRBD2. The CDR3 contains 18 residues. Germline V gives CDR1 LGHDT, CDR2 YNNKEL (reference sequence). V trimming: 0 bases; J trimming: 5 bases; junction bases outside the gene matches: 9. The CDR3 here is CASSQEGTSGGWVDTQYF. DNA of the CDR3: TGTGCCAGCAGCCAAGAGGGTACTAGCGGGGGGTGGGTAGATACGCAGTATTTT.

This clone has only a few counts. The chain carries TRBV6-5 and TRBJ1-2; unclear D gene. Germline values: CDR1 MNHEY, CDR2 SVGAGI. The CDR3 loop spans 13 amino acids. Trimming took 6 bases from V and 0 from J, leaving 8 bases between them. The CDR3 sequence is CASRPTANYGYTF. In DNA, the CDR3 is TGTGCCAGCAGGCCCACAGCTAACTATGGCTACACCTTC.

This chain links TRBV7-6 with TRBJ1-5; D gene uncertain. V was clipped by 1 base and J by 5 bases, with 6 bases between them. The CDR3 contains 13 residues. The germline CDR1 and CDR2 sequences are SGHVS and FNYEAQ. The CDR3 DNA reads as TGTGCCAGCAGCTTAGGCGGGGATCAGCCCCAGCATTTT. This sequence encodes CASSLGGDQPQHF. Filled out from reference TRBV7-6 and TRBJ1-5, the complete variable domain reads GAGVSQSPRYKVTKRGQDVALRCDPISGHVSLYWYRQALGQGPEFLTYFNYEAQQDKSGLPNDRFSAERPEGSISTLTIQRTEQRDSAMYRCASSLGGDQPQHFGDGTRLSIL.

This chain links TRBV28 with TRBJ2-3; 9 bases are shared with TRBD2. V shed 3 bases and J 0 bases; nucleotides not matched to a gene: 1. Germline values: CDR1 MDHEN, CDR2 SYDVKM. This CDR3 region has 15 residues. DNA of the CDR3: TGTGCCAGCAGTTTCAGCGGGGGGAGCACAGATACGCAGTATTTT. The encoded protein is CASSFSGGSTDTQYF.

The chain links TRBV29-1 to TRBJ1-1, with 8 bases aligning to TRBD1. The CDR3 is made up of 13 amino acids. Germline CDR1 and CDR2: SQVTM and ANQGSEA. Trimming cost V 4 bases and J 3 bases; bases outside gene matches: 4. The chain's CDR3 is CSVGQGWYTEAFF. For the CDR3, the DNA is TGCAGCGTTGGACAGGGGTGGTACACTGAAGCTTTCTTT.

V is TRBV6-5 and J is TRBJ2-7, with 12 nucleotides matching TRBD2. This CDR3 is 15 amino acids long. The germline V gene has CDR1 MNHEY and CDR2 SVGAGI. After removal of 8 bases from V and 0 bases from J, the junction contained 5 bases not matched to a gene. The CDR3 reads CASLTSGGYSYEQYF. The DNA for the CDR3 is TGTGCCAGCTTAACTAGCGGGGGGTACTCCTACGAGCAGTACTTC.

The chain is built from TRBV9 and TRBJ2-7; D call uncertain. Per the germline V gene, CDR1 is SGDLS and CDR2 is YYNGEE. V shed 0 bases and J shed 7 bases, with 14 bases lying between them. The CDR3 spans 14 residues. This CDR3 reads CASSVVDSVGEQYF. Here the CDR3 DNA reads TGTGCCAGCAGCGTAGTAGACTCTGTAGGAGAGCAGTACTTC.

The gene calls are TRBV5-1 and TRBJ2-5; D may be TRBD2 (6 bases). CDR3 length equals 14 residues. Germline V CDR1 and CDR2: SGHRS, YFSETQ. Trimming removed 0 bases at V and 9 bases at J, with 15 bases between. The chain's CDR3 is CASSLVATGEAQYF. The CDR3 DNA reads TGCGCCAGCAGCTTGGTGGCAACTGGGGAGGCCCAGTACTTC. The variable domain in full, completed from reference TRBV5-1 and TRBJ2-5, reads KAGVTQTPRYLIKTRGQQVTLSCSPISGHRSVSWYQQTPGQGLQFLFEYFSETQRNKGNFPGRFSGRQFSNSRSEMNVSTLELGDSALYLCASSLVATGEAQYFGPGTRLLVL.

V gene TRBV6-7 combines with J gene TRBJ2-7; the D gene is possibly TRBD2 (6 bases). TRBV6-7 is annotated as an ORF whose role is uncertain. This CDR3 is 16 amino acids long. V lost 6 bases to trimming and J lost 0 bases, with 18 bases between them. The CDR3 is CASRWARDSSSYEQYF. The CDR3 DNA reads TGTGCCAGCAGATGGGCACGGGACTCTAGCTCCTACGAGCAGTACTTC.

This chain links TRBV6-5 with TRBJ1-1; 8 positions match TRBD1. The CDR3 is made up of 15 amino acids. J was trimmed by 7 bases and V by 5 bases; bases with no gene match: 12. Looked up from germline, CDR1 is MNHEY and CDR2 is SVGAGI. The DNA of the CDR3 is TGTGCCAGCAGTCCTCAGGGGGCGAGTCAAAATGAAGCTTTCTTT. Its translation: CASSPQGASQNEAFF.

In this sample, this clone turned up once. The genes are TRBV7-6 and TRBJ1-1; 9 nucleotides align to TRBD1. From germline, CDR1 is SGHVS and CDR2 FNYEAQ. Trimming at V came to 4 bases and at J to 2 bases, leaving 8 bases not matched to a gene. This CDR3 has 16 amino acids. The CDR3 loop is CASSWGTGPGNTEAFF. As DNA, the CDR3 is TGTGCCAGCAGCTGGGGGACAGGGCCGGGAAACACTGAAGCTTTCTTT. Filled out from reference TRBV7-6 and TRBJ1-1, the complete variable domain reads GAGVSQSPRYKVTKRGQDVALRCDPISGHVSLYWYRQALGQGPEFLTYFNYEAQQDKSGLPNDRFSAERPEGSISTLTIQRTEQRDSAMYRCASSWGTGPGNTEAFFGQGTRLTVV.

The chain joins TRBV4-2 to TRBJ1-5, with 7 bases matching TRBD1. Germline V gene data show CDR1 as LGHNA and CDR2 as YNFKEQ. V shed 0 bases and J 4 bases; nucleotides not matched to a gene: 3. The CDR3 has 15 residues. CDR3 amino acids: CASSQEGQYNQPQHF. The CDR3 nucleotides read TGTGCCAGCAGCCAAGAGGGACAGTATAATCAGCCCCAGCATTTT.